Following are 17 T cell receptor beta chains from one sample sequenced in a study of blood T cells in healthy people across ages. With a J-beta primer mix and a sample-barcoded 5' primer, a second PCR ran about 6 to 11 cycles. TCRdb re-analysed the 5' RACE reads in MiXCR, keeping a single row per CDR3 protein. The data hold about 720,000 distinct CDR3 sequences, with 22% observed a single time. The sequenced material came from blood. The receptors come from an older man in good health.

The V call is TRBV6-2 or TRBV6-3, the J call TRBJ2-3; 14 nucleotides align to TRBD2. From germline, CDR1 is MNHEY and CDR2 SVGEGT. V shed 5 bases, J shed 1 base, and the junction held 5 bases outside the gene matches. The CDR3 is made up of 17 amino acids. Here the CDR3 reads CASSRGTSGSGTDTQYF. DNA of the CDR3: TGTGCCAGCAGTCGTGGGACTAGCGGGAGTGGCACAGATACGCAGTATTTT.

This clonotype turned up a few times. Sequence at one end of the junction differs from germline and may be a read error. This sequence joins TRBV5-8 and TRBJ2-2; D possibly corresponds to TRBD1 (6 bases). Germline V CDR1 and CDR2: SGHTS, YDEGEE. The CDR3 runs to 15 residues. The CDR3 DNA is TGTGCCAGCAGTTTGGCAGGGGATCACACCGGGGAGCTGTTTTTT. Encoded protein: CASSLAGDHTGELFF.

CDR3 loop: CASVVSSHQETQYF. CDR3 sequence (DNA): TGCGCCAGCGTGGTCAGCAGTCACCAAGAGACCCAGTACTTC. This rearrangement joins TRBV5-1 to TRBJ2-5, with D hard to call. The CDR3 extends over 14 amino acids. CDR1 is SGHRS, CDR2 YFSETQ, per germline. Deletions cut 7 bases from V and 0 bases from J, with 13 bases between. Supplemented by reference TRBV5-1 and TRBJ2-5, the full variable domain reads KAGVTQTPRYLIKTRGQQVTLSCSPISGHRSVSWYQQTPGQGLQFLFEYFSETQRNKGNFPGRFSGRQFSNSRSEMNVSTLELGDSALYLCASVVSSHQETQYFGPGTRLLVL.

The V gene is TRBV27, the J gene TRBJ2-4; 7 nucleotides line up with TRBD1. V lost 9 bases to trimming and J lost 0 bases; unmatched junction nucleotides: 5. There are 14 residues in the CDR3. The germline V gene has CDR1 MNHEY and CDR2 SMNVEV (reference sequence). CDR3 protein: CASGTDIAKNIQYF. The CDR3 region has the DNA TGTGCCAGTGGGACAGACATAGCCAAAAACATTCAGTACTTC.

The sample holds a few counts of this clonotype. This chain uses TRBV2 with TRBJ1-5, with TRBD1 identical over 7 bases. The CDR3 sequence is 15 residues long. Germline V CDR1 and CDR2: SNHLY, FYNNEI. The J segment lost 3 bases and the V segment lost 5 bases, leaving 7 bases of the junction unmatched. The CDR3 protein is CASSQGGRFNQPQHF. The CDR3 nucleotides read TGTGCCAGCAGTCAAGGGGGCCGTTTCAATCAGCCCCAGCATTTT.

This clonotype was seen a handful of times. This chain joins TRBV3-1 and TRBJ2-3, with D uncertain. Trimming removed 0 bases at V and 5 bases at J, with 9 bases between. The germline CDR1 and CDR2 sequences are LGHDT and YNNKEL (reference sequence). The CDR3 has 14 amino acids. The CDR3 nucleotides are TGTGCCAGCAGCCAAGACACCCTAGGAGATACGCAGTATTTT. Protein: CASSQDTLGDTQYF.

This clonotype was counted between two and nine times. This chain links TRBV20-1 with TRBJ2-1; possibly TRBD1 for D (6 bases). Looked up from germline, CDR1 is DFQATT and CDR2 is SNEGSKA (reference sequence). The CDR3 sequence is 14 residues long. CDR3 DNA sequence: TGCAGCGTTGCTAGATCCGGCGCCGGGACAGAGCAGTTCTTC. It is translated as CSVARSGAGTEQFF.

The sample holds many counts of this clonotype. The chain uses TRBV28 and TRBJ1-2, with unresolved D. CDR1 and CDR2 (germline): MDHEN, SYDVKM. The CDR3 covers 10 residues. The germline V and J ends were trimmed by 10 bases and 3 bases, with 6 bases remaining between them. The CDR3 nucleotides are TGTGCCACCCTAGACTATGGCTACACCTTC. This codes for CATLDYGYTF.

This chain joins TRBV10-3 and TRBJ1-4; tentatively, D is TRBD1 (6 bases). CDR1 and CDR2 from the germline V gene are ENHRY and SYGVKD. The ends were cut back, 4 bases at V and 4 bases at J, with 10 bases in the middle. The length of the CDR3 is 14 residues. CDR3 DNA sequence: TGTGCCATCAGTGGGGGGCTCGGTAATGAAAAACTGTTTTTT. This gives the protein CAISGGLGNEKLFF.

In its sample, this clonotype was seen a few times. The V gene is TRBV7-9, the J gene TRBJ2-5; a possible D gene is TRBD1 (5 bases). This CDR3 spans 13 amino acids. CDR1 is SEHNR and CDR2 is FQNEAQ in the germline V gene (reference sequence). Trimming pared 4 bases from V and 3 bases from J, leaving 9 bases between. The CDR3 sequence is CASSSGSEETQYF. The CDR3 nucleotides read TGTGCCAGCAGCTCAGGGTCCGAAGAGACCCAGTACTTC.

V is TRBV12-3 or TRBV12-4 and J is TRBJ1-4; maybe TRBD1 (5 bases). The CDR3 has 15 residues. V was pared by 4 bases and J by 8 bases, with 17 bases between. CDR3 in DNA: TGTGCCAGCAGTTCCGGGTGGGGGGAGGGAGAAAAACTGTTTTTT. Translating gives CASSSGWGEGEKLFF.

The genes are TRBV29-1 and TRBJ2-5; 11 positions match TRBD1. The germline CDR1 and CDR2 sequences are SQVTM and ANQGSEA. The length of the CDR3 is 15 residues. V lost 4 bases to trimming and J lost 1 base; unmatched junction nucleotides: 5. CDR3: CSVAGQGASQETQYF. The DNA of the CDR3 is TGCAGCGTTGCCGGACAGGGGGCCTCCCAAGAGACCCAGTACTTC.

This clonotype showed up just a few times. The chain links TRBV7-3 to TRBJ2-5; D possibly corresponds to TRBD2 (5 bases). Germline loops: CDR1 SGHTA, CDR2 FQGTGA. The CDR3 runs to 15 residues. The germline V and J ends were trimmed by 3 bases and 1 base, with 12 bases remaining between them. The CDR3 region has the DNA TGTGCCAGCAGCTTGGATCGGGGATCCCAAGAGACCCAGTACTTC. Its protein is CASSLDRGSQETQYF.

This clonotype has a count of ten or more. The chain uses TRBV9 and TRBJ1-1; 7 bases are shared with TRBD1. V was clipped by 4 bases and J by 5 bases; unmatched bases: 8. The CDR3 has 14 amino acids. The germline gives CDR1 SGDLS, CDR2 YYNGEE. CDR3 loop: CASSTWTGGTEAFF. The CDR3 nucleotides are TGTGCCAGCAGCACCTGGACAGGTGGGACTGAAGCTTTCTTT. Full variable domain (remainder filled in from reference TRBV9 and TRBJ1-1): DSGVTQTPKHLITATGQRVTLRCSPRSGDLSVYWYQQSLDQGLQFLIQYYNGEERAKGNILERFSAQQFPDLHSELNLSSLELGDSALYFCASSTWTGGTEAFFGQGTRLTVV.

V and J are TRBV18 and TRBJ2-3; TRBD2 might be the D (5 bases). Germline V gene sequence: CDR1 KGHSH, CDR2 LQKENI. Trimming cost V 4 bases and J 2 bases, with 16 bases left between them. The CDR3 spans 16 residues. The CDR3 here is CASSLIFGDNTDTQYF. DNA for the CDR3: TGTGCCAGCTCACTCATCTTCGGGGATAACACAGATACGCAGTATTTT.

This clonotype was counted only a few times. The chain joins TRBV5-1 to TRBJ2-3; the D gene is possibly TRBD2 (6 bases). Deletions cut 4 bases from V and 5 bases from J, with 17 bases between. The germline gives CDR1 SGHRS, CDR2 YFSETQ. There are 15 residues in the CDR3. The CDR3 region has the DNA TGCGCCAGCAGCGCCAACGGGGGTCCCGTAGATACGCAGTATTTT. Its translation: CASSANGGPVDTQYF. Supplemented by reference TRBV5-1 and TRBJ2-3, the full variable domain reads KAGVTQTPRYLIKTRGQQVTLSCSPISGHRSVSWYQQTPGQGLQFLFEYFSETQRNKGNFPGRFSGRQFSNSRSEMNVSTLELGDSALYLCASSANGGPVDTQYFGPGTRLTVL.

This clonotype has a handful of counts. The chain uses TRBV11-2 and TRBJ2-5; possibly TRBD2 for D (5 bases). The closer fit of TRBJ2-7 to the DNA end suggests the J call may be wrong. The CDR3 is made up of 12 amino acids. Germline loops: CDR1 SGHAT, CDR2 FQNNGV. CDR3 amino acids: CASSLPGNEQYV. The CDR3 nucleotides read TGTGCCAGCAGCTTACCGGGAAACGAGCAGTACGTC.